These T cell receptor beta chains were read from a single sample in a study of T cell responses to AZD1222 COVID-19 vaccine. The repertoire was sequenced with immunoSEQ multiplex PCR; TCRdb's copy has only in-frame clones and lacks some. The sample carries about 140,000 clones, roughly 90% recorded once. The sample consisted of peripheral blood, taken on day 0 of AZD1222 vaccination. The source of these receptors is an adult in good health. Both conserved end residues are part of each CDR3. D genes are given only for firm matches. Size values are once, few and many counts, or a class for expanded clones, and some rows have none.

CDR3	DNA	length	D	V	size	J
CASSSGQGVTEAFF	TGTGCCAGCAGCTCCGGACAGGGGGTTACTGAAGCTTTCTTT	14	TRBD1	TRBV5-6	.	TRBJ1-1
CASSLGGASYGYTF	TGTGCCAGCAGCTTGGGCGGGGCATCCTATGGCTACACCTTC	14	.	TRBV5-4	.	TRBJ1-2
CASGWREARETQYF	TGTGCCAGTGGGTGGCGGGAGGCGAGGGAGACCCAGTACTTC	14	TRBD2	TRBV6-6	.	TRBJ2-5
CASRLRTGSDTQYF	TGTGCCAGTCGGCTTAGGACAGGGTCAGATACGCAGTATTTT	14	TRBD1	TRBV2	.	TRBJ2-3
CASSLGHPDGYTF	TGTGCCAGCAGTTTAGGGCATCCGGATGGCTACACCTTC	13	.	TRBV12-3/TRBV12-4	few	TRBJ1-2
CAIRPDSPGNQPQHF	TGTGCCATCAGACCGGACAGCCCAGGTAATCAGCCCCAGCATTTT	15	.	TRBV10-3	.	TRBJ1-5
CASSLNPPGGVLGEQFF	TGTGCCAGCAGTCTAAACCCCCCCGGAGGGGTCTTGGGTGAGCAGTTCTTC	17	.	TRBV7-2	.	TRBJ2-1
CASSQDLTRGTEAFF	TGTGCCAGCAGCCAAGACCTTACCCGAGGCACTGAAGCTTTCTTT	15	.	TRBV14	.	TRBJ1-1
CASSPTGADTQYF	TGTGCCAGCTCCCCAACAGGGGCAGATACGCAGTATTTT	13	TRBD1	TRBV18	.	TRBJ2-3
CASSLRPDSYNEQFF	TGTGCCAGCAGCTTAAGGCCAGACTCCTACAATGAGCAGTTCTTC	15	.	TRBV7-3	.	TRBJ2-1
CASSDAKPGHDEKLFF	TGTGCCAGCAGTGACGCTAAACCGGGACATGATGAAAAACTGTTTTTT	16	.	TRBV2	.	TRBJ1-4
CASSSLGARTKYF	TGTGCCAGCAGCAGCCTCGGGGCGAGAACGAAGTACTTC	13	.	TRBV5-4	few	TRBJ2-7
CASSFSQETQYF	TGTGCCAGCAGCTTTTCCCAGGAGACCCAGTACTTC	12	.	TRBV7-9	.	TRBJ2-5
CASPNGRTPNYGYTF	TGTGCCAGTCCGAACGGGAGGACCCCTAACTATGGCTACACCTTC	15	.	TRBV2	.	TRBJ1-2
CASNAIQPRNTEAFF	TGTGCCAGCAACGCGATACAGCCTCGGAACACTGAAGCTTTCTTT	15	.	TRBV7-2	.	TRBJ1-1
CASSPGRGNTGELFF	TGTGCCAGCTCACCCGGAAGGGGGAACACCGGGGAGCTGTTTTTT	15	.	TRBV18	.	TRBJ2-2
CASSQDGGGPTDTQYF	TGCGCCAGCAGCCAAGACGGGGGAGGGCCCACAGATACGCAGTATTTT	16	TRBD2	TRBV4-3	.	TRBJ2-3
CASSKAGAREQYF	TGTGCCAGCAGTAAGGCAGGAGCGAGGGAGCAGTACTTC	13	.	TRBV6-2/TRBV6-3	.	TRBJ2-7
CARPVPGQLAYEQYF	TGTGCCCGCCCGGTCCCGGGACAATTAGCCTACGAGCAGTACTTC	15	.	TRBV19	.	TRBJ2-7
CASRSYYRAGNSPLHF	TGTGCCAGCAGAAGCTATTACAGGGCTGGTAATTCACCCCTCCACTTT	16	.	TRBV11-2	.	TRBJ1-6
CASSPLISYEQYF	TGTGCCAGCAGCCCTCTAATCTCCTACGAGCAGTACTTC	13	.	TRBV7-9	.	TRBJ2-7
CASRYRDRVSNQPQHF	TGTGCCAGCAGGTACCGGGACAGGGTTAGCAATCAGCCCCAGCATTTT	16	TRBD1	TRBV28	.	TRBJ1-5
CASSFASGQGLRSYGYTF	TGTGCCAGCAGCTTCGCTTCTGGACAGGGCCTAAGGAGCTATGGCTACACCTTC	18	TRBD1	TRBV5-6	once	TRBJ1-2
CASSPRDSVTYEQYF	TGTGCCAGCTCACCCCGGGACAGCGTCACCTACGAGCAGTACTTC	15	TRBD1	TRBV18	.	TRBJ2-7
CASSFTGTVNEQYF	TGCGCCAGCAGCTTTACCGGGACAGTCAACGAGCAGTACTTC	14	TRBD1	TRBV5-1	.	TRBJ2-7
CVTTGFNQPQHF	TGTGTTACCACAGGATTTAATCAGCCCCAGCATTTT	12	.	TRBV28	.	TRBJ1-5
CASSIPHRGGQPQHF	TGTGCCAGCAGCATTCCCCACAGGGGTGGTCAGCCCCAGCATTTT	15	TRBD1	TRBV3-1/TRBV3-2	once	TRBJ1-5
CASSVRGSKDYEQYF	TGTGCCAGCAGCGTTCGGGGGAGCAAGGACTACGAGCAGTACTTC	15	.	TRBV9	.	TRBJ2-7
CASSYRTGDYGYTF	TGTGCCAGCAGCTATCGGACAGGGGACTATGGCTACACCTTC	14	TRBD1	TRBV6-5	.	TRBJ1-2
CASSQVPEGTYNEQFF	TGCGCCAGCAGCCAAGTCCCCGAGGGCACCTACAATGAGCAGTTCTTC	16	.	TRBV4-3	few	TRBJ2-1
CASRLIVDTGELFF	TGTGCCAGCCGCCTTATTGTTGACACCGGGGAGCTGTTTTTT	14	.	TRBV27	.	TRBJ2-2
CAWSVVAGGDTQYF	TGTGCCTGGAGTGTGGTAGCGGGAGGAGATACGCAGTATTTT	14	TRBD2	TRBV30	.	TRBJ2-3
CASSRHGTGQGAYYGYTF	TGCGCCAGCAGCCGCCATGGAACGGGACAGGGGGCGTACTATGGCTACACCTTC	18	TRBD1	TRBV4-1	.	TRBJ1-2
CASSPLSGSGDSPLHF	TGTGCCAGCAGCCCGTTGTCGGGGTCGGGTGATTCACCCCTCCACTTT	16	.	TRBV3-1/TRBV3-2	.	TRBJ1-6
CASTLSQGNGGNTIYF	TGTGCCAGCACCTTAAGTCAGGGGAACGGTGGAAACACCATATATTTT	16	.	TRBV7-9	once	TRBJ1-3
CASSLESGAGDYEQYF	TGTGCCAGCAGCTTAGAATCCGGTGCAGGGGACTACGAGCAGTACTTC	16	.	TRBV7-2	.	TRBJ2-7
CASIKGRNTEAFF	TGTGCCAGCATTAAAGGAAGGAACACTGAAGCTTTCTTT	13	.	TRBV6-6	.	TRBJ1-1
CASSLAAGGVTDTQYF	TGTGCCAGCAGCTTGGCGGCGGGAGGCGTCACAGATACGCAGTATTTT	16	TRBD2	TRBV7-2	.	TRBJ2-3
CASSRGGLSAEQFF	TGTGCCAGTAGCCGAGGGGGACTATCTGCTGAGCAGTTCTTC	14	.	TRBV19	.	TRBJ2-1
CASSSGLAGPSYEQYF	TGCGCCAGCAGCTCGGGACTAGCGGGACCTTCCTACGAGCAGTACTTC	16	TRBD2	TRBV5-1	.	TRBJ2-7
CASSHPPEVAGELFF	TGTGCCAGCAGCCACCCCCCCGAGGTAGCAGGGGAGCTGTTTTTT	15	.	TRBV13	.	TRBJ2-2
CASSPPPPVSGGHYGYTF	TGTGCCAGCTCACCACCCCCCCCCGTTTCAGGGGGTCACTATGGCTACACCTTC	18	TRBD1	TRBV18	.	TRBJ1-2
CASSQDVRSYEQYF	TGTGCCAGCAGCCAAGATGTTAGATCCTACGAGCAGTACTTC	14	.	TRBV3-1/TRBV3-2	once	TRBJ2-7
CASSLAGANEKLFF	TGTGCCAGCAGCTTAGCGGGGGCTAATGAAAAACTGTTTTTT	14	.	TRBV7-8	.	TRBJ1-4
CATSRGTATYEQYF	TGTGCCACCAGCAGAGGGACGGCGACCTACGAGCAGTACTTC	14	.	TRBV15	few	TRBJ2-7
CASSYGQGAHGELFF	TGTGCCAGCAGCTACGGACAGGGGGCCCACGGGGAGCTGTTTTTT	15	TRBD1	TRBV6-5	.	TRBJ2-2
CASSYSKGQPQHF	TGTGCCAGCAGTTACTCGAAAGGACAGCCCCAGCATTTT	13	.	TRBV6-5	.	TRBJ1-5
CASSMLPQETQYF	TGTGCCAGTAGTATGCTCCCCCAAGAGACCCAGTACTTC	13	.	TRBV19	.	TRBJ2-5
CSGGGKLTDTQYF	TGCAGCGGGGGCGGGAAGCTCACAGATACGCAGTATTTT	13	.	TRBV29-1	.	TRBJ2-3
CASSLAGAEPQHF	TGCGCCAGCAGCTTGGCGGGAGCGGAGCCCCAGCATTTT	13	.	TRBV5-1	.	TRBJ1-5